This T cell receptor (beta chain) was documented in a study of blood T cell repertoires in COVID-19. Whole-study context: COVID-19 samples, acute and convalescent, were from the United States, Italy and Spain. T cells, B-cell-depleted T cells, or PBMCs provided the cDNA or gDNA that served as material.

How the authors handled the data: Scientists estimated how many nucleated cells there were by amplifying reference gene primers. The assay was immunoSEQ multiplex PCR, and TCRdb's table has in-frame clones only and misses some. Clone size and V and J calls were adopted from that table, with D and trimming inferred from the DNA. The data show about 110,000 clones, about 80% seen once. The CDR3 length is 13 residues. Germline assignment: CDR1 SGHDN and CDR2 FVKESK. V lost 0 bases to trimming and J lost 9 bases, with 8 bases between them. Sequenced input: peripheral blood. The chain uses TRBV14 and TRBJ1-4; no definite D call. The TCR sequence derives from a man between 65 and 85 years old with acute or convalescent COVID-19. CDR3 residues: CASSQDSVQKLFF. In nucleotides, the CDR3 is TGTGCCAGCAGCCAAGATTCCGTCCAAAAACTGTTTTTT. The full variable domain, rest sourced from reference TRBV14 and TRBJ1-4, is EAGVTQFPSHSVIEKGQTVTLRCDPISGHDNLYWYRRVMGKEIKFLLHFVKESKQDESGMPNNRFLAERTGGTYSTLKVQPAELEDSGVYFCASSQDSVQKLFFGSGTQLSVL.